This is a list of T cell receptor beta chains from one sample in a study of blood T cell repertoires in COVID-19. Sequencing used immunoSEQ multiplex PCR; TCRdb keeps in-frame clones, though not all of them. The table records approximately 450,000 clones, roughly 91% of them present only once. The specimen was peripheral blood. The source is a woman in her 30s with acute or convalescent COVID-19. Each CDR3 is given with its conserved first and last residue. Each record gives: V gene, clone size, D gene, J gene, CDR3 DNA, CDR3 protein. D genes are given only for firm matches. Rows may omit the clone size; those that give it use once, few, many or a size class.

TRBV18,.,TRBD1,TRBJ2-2,TGTGCCAGCTCACTGGGACAGGGGAACACCGGGGAGCTGTTTTTT,CASSLGQGNTGELFF
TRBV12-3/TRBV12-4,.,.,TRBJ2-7,TGTGCCAGCAGCAGGGGCCAGCTCTACGAGCAGTACTTC,CASSRGQLYEQYF
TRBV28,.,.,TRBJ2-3,TGTGCCAGCAGTTTTCGGGGGGCCGGCACAGATACGCAGTATTTT,CASSFRGAGTDTQYF
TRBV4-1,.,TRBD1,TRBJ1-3,TGCGCCAGCAGCCAAGAACAAGGGGGCCACTCTGGAAACACCATATATTTT,CASSQEQGGHSGNTIYF
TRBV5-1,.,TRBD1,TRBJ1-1,TGCGCCAGCAGCTCCATCAGGGGGTCGAACACTGAAGCTTTCTTT,CASSSIRGSNTEAFF
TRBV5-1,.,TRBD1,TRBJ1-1,TGCGCCAGCAGCTCCGACAGGGGAGCTTTCTTT,CASSSDRGAFF
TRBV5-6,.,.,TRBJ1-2,TGTGCCAGCAGCTTGTCCGTGACAGGCACCTATGGCTACACCTTC,CASSLSVTGTYGYTF
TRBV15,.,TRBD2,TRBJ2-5,TGTGCCACCAGCAGAGAAGTCCTAGCGGGGGGGCCGGTTGTGCGAGGGGAGACCCAGTACTTC,CATSREVLAGGPVVRGETQYF
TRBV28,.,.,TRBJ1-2,TGTGCCAGCAGCGATACCCGGTCTGTATTTGAGCGCTACACCTTC,CASSDTRSVFERYTF
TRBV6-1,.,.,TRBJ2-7,TGTGCCAGCAGTGAAGAAGGTCTATCTCGGGACGAGCAGTACTTC,CASSEEGLSRDEQYF
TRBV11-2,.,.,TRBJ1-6,TGTGCCAGCAGGCGACAGGTCGGCAATTCACCCCTCCACTTT,CASRRQVGNSPLHF
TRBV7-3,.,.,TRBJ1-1,TGTGCCAGCAGCTTAACAGGGGACTTTAAATCCAACACTGAAGCTTTCTTT,CASSLTGDFKSNTEAFF
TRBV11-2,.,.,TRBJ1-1,TGTGCCAGCAGCTTAAACAGGATGGGGAACACTGAAGCTTTCTTT,CASSLNRMGNTEAFF
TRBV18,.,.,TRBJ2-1,TGTGCCAGCTCCCCCCGGAGCTACAATGAGCAGTTCTTC,CASSPRSYNEQFF
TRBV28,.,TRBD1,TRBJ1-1,TGTGCCAGCAGTTTATCCAGGGGGTACACTGAAGCTTTCTTT,CASSLSRGYTEAFF
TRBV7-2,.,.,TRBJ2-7,TGTGCCAGCAGCTTAACAGCCTACGAGCAGTACTTC,CASSLTAYEQYF
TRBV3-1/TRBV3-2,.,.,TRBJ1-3,TGTGCCAGCAGCCACTCGGGGGGCGGAAACACCATATATTTT,CASSHSGGGNTIYF
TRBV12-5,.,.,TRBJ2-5,TGTGCTAGTGGTCAGTCGGGGGAGAACGCAGGGCGAGAGACCCAGTACTTC,CASGQSGENAGRETQYF
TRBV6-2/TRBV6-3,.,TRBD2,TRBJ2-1,TGTGCCAGCAGTTATCCGCGCGGGGCGGGGGGCAATGAGCAGTTCTTC,CASSYPRGAGGNEQFF
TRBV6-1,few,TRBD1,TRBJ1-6,TGTGCCAGCAGTGGAATCAAAGGACAGGGGGGTAATTCACCCCTCCACTTT,CASSGIKGQGGNSPLHF
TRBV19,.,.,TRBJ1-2,TGTGCCAGTAGGATTCAGCCGACAGCAGCTAACTATGGCTACACCTTC,CASRIQPTAANYGYTF
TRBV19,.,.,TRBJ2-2,TGTGCCGGGGGAGGGACAGGCTCTTTTCCGAACACCGGGGAGCTGTTTTTT,CAGGGTGSFPNTGELFF
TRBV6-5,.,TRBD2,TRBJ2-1,TGTGCCAGCAGCGAGCGGGGAAGGAATGAGCAGTTCTTC,CASSERGRNEQFF
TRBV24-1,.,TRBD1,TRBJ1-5,TGTGCCACCAGTGATGGGACAGGGGGCTCGGGTCAGCCCCAGCATTTT,CATSDGTGGSGQPQHF
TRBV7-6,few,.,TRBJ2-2,TGTGCCAGCAGCTTAGGTTCAGGGCGAACCGGGGAGCTGTTTTTT,CASSLGSGRTGELFF
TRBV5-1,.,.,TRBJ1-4,TGCGCCAGCAGTCAGGGTTCACCTAATGAAAAACTGTTTTTT,CASSQGSPNEKLFF
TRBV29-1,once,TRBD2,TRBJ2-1,TGCAGCGTTGTAAGGGAAGCGGGGGGATACAATGAGCAGTTCTTC,CSVVREAGGYNEQFF
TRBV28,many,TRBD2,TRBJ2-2,TGTGCCAGCAGCCGAGACAGCGGGGCCCGTTCGGGGGAGCTGTTTTTT,CASSRDSGARSGELFF
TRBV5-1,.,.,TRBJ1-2,TGCGCCAGCAGGCCGAGGCTTACTAACTATGGCTACACCTTC,CASRPRLTNYGYTF
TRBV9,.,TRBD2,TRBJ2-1,TGTGCCAGCAGCACCGGGGGGGATGAGCAGTTCTTC,CASSTGGDEQFF
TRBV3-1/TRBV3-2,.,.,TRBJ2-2,TGTGCCAGCAGCCCCTCGAGCACCGGGGAGCTGTTTTTT,CASSPSSTGELFF
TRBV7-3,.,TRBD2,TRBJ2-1,TGTGCCAGCAGCTTATTAGTGACTAGCGGGGTTAATGAGCAGTTCTTC,CASSLLVTSGVNEQFF
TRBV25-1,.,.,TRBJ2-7,TGTGCCAGCAGTGAACCGGGATTAATTTCTGTCGAGCAGTACTTC,CASSEPGLISVEQYF
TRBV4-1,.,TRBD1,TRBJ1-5,TGCGCCAGCAGCCAGGCGCCGTGGGACAGCCTGTGGCAGCCCCAGCATTTT,CASSQAPWDSLWQPQHF
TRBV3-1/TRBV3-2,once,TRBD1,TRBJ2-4,TGTGCCAGCGGGGACAGGGGACAGTACTTC,CASGDRGQYF
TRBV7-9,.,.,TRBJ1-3,TGTGCCAGCAGCTACCCCTTGGGGGCCCACTCTGGAAACACCATATATTTT,CASSYPLGAHSGNTIYF
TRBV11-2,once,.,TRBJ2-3,TGTGCCAGCAGCTCCCTTTCCTTAAGCACAGATACGCAGTATTTT,CASSSLSLSTDTQYF
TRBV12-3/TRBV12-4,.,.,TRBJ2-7,TGTGCCAGCAGTTACAGCTCCTACGAGCAGTACTTC,CASSYSSYEQYF
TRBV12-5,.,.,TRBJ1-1,TGTGCTAGTGGTTTTGTCGGGATCGGGCTAAACAACACTGAAGCTTTCTTT,CASGFVGIGLNNTEAFF
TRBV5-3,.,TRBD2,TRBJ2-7,TGTGCCAGAACCCGACGGGGGGGGCCAGGGTCCTACGAGCAGTACTTC,CARTRRGGPGSYEQYF
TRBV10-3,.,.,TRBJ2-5,TGTGCCATCAGTGAGCGTGTAGTCGCGGGGCAGACCCGAGGAGAGACCCAGTACTTC,CAISERVVAGQTRGETQYF
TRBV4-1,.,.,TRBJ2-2,TGCGCCAGCAGGGCCGGACAGTTAGACACCGGGGAGCTGTTTTTT,CASRAGQLDTGELFF
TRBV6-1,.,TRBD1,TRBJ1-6,TGTGCCAGCAGTGAAGGTCAGGGGGCACGGAGTTCACCCCTCCACTTT,CASSEGQGARSSPLHF
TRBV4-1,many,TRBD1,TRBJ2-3,TGCGCCAGCAGCCACTACGGACAGGGTGGGACAGATACGCAGTATTTT,CASSHYGQGGTDTQYF
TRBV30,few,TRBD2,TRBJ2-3,TGTGCCTGGAGCCCGGGTGGGGGGGGAGATACGCAGTATTTT,CAWSPGGGGDTQYF
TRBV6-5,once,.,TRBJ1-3,TGTGCCAGCAGGGCCGCTTCTGGAAACACCATATATTTT,CASRAASGNTIYF